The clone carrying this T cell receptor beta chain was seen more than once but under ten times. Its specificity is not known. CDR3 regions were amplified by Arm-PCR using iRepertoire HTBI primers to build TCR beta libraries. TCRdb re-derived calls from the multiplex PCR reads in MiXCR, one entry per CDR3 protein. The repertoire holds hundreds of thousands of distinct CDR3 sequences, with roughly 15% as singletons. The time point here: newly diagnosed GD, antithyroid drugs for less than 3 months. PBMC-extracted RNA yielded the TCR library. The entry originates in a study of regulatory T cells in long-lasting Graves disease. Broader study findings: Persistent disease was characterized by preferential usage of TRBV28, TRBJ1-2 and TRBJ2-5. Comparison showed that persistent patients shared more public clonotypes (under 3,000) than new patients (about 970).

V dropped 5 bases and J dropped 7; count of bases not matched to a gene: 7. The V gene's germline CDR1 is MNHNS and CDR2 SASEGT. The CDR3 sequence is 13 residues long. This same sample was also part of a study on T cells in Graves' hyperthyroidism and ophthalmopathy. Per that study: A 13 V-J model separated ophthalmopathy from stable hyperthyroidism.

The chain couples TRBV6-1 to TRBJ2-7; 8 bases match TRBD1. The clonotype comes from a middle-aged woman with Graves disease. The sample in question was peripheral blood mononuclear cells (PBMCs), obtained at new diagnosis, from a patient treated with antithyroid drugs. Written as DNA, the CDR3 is TGTGCCAGCAGTAACCTGCGGGACAGGGAGCAGTACTTC. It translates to CASSNLRDREQYF.